The 25 T cell receptor beta chains below all came from one sample that was sequenced in a study of cytotoxic CD8 clonotypes in ibrutinib-treated CLL. The table came from immunoSEQ multiplex PCR; TCRdb's copy has only in-frame clones and leaves some out. The table records 300,000 to 400,000 clones, roughly 70% of them present only once. The material was PBMCs, obtained after 36 months of ibrutinib treatment. These receptors were taken from a human donor with chronic lymphocytic leukemia.

J is TRBJ2-1 and V is TRBV9, with D perhaps TRBD1 or TRBD2 (5 bases each). This CDR3 comprises 17 residues. Trimming cost V 4 bases and J 0 bases, with 17 bases left between them. The germline gives CDR1 SGDLS, CDR2 YYNGEE. DNA for the CDR3: TGTGCCAGCAGCCCCCGAGGGGTTCAAAGCTCCTACAATGAGCAGTTCTTC. Its protein is CASSPRGVQSSYNEQFF.

The gene calls are TRBV21-1 and TRBJ2-7; the D call of TRBD1 is as the table states it, not checked on the DNA. TRBV21-1 has pseudogene status. This CDR3 region has 14 residues. CDR3 sequence reads: CASSWDRSSDEQYF. The CDR3 DNA follows: TGTGCCAGCAGTTGGGACAGGTCCTCGGACGAGCAGTACTTC.

The chain has TRBV5-1 and TRBJ1-2; the D gene is possibly TRBD1 (5 bases). CDR3 size: 12 residues. The V gene lost 5 bases and the J gene lost 3 bases, with 8 bases spanning the gap. CDR1 is SGHRS and CDR2 is YFSETQ in the germline V gene. The CDR3 region is CASRGGDYGYTF. The CDR3 bases are TGCGCCAGCAGGGGAGGGGACTATGGCTACACCTTC. The full variable domain, its missing parts supplied by reference TRBV5-1 and TRBJ1-2, is KAGVTQTPRYLIKTRGQQVTLSCSPISGHRSVSWYQQTPGQGLQFLFEYFSETQRNKGNFPGRFSGRQFSNSRSEMNVSTLELGDSALYLCASRGGDYGYTFGSGTRLTVV.

The chain employs TRBV27 and TRBJ2-7, with D tentatively TRBD2 (5 bases). V lost 4 bases to trimming and J lost 6 bases, with 28 bases between them. The CDR3 covers 18 residues. The V gene's germline CDR1 is MNHEY and CDR2 SMNVEV (reference sequence). The CDR3 nucleotides read TGTGCCAGCAGTTACGCCCCCGTAGGACCCAGCGGAGAGCTCGAGCAGTACTTC. Residues: CASSYAPVGPSGELEQYF.

The genes are TRBV2 and TRBJ1-1; D is uncertain. V was cut by 2 bases and J by 4 bases, with 8 bases left in between. Per germline, CDR1 SNHLY and CDR2 FYNNEI. CDR3 size: 13 residues. The CDR3 spells CASSELVGTEAFF. The CDR3 DNA follows: TGTGCCAGCAGTGAACTCGTGGGCACTGAAGCTTTCTTT. Full variable domain (remainder filled in from reference TRBV2 and TRBJ1-1): EPEVTQTPSHQVTQMGQEVILRCVPISNHLYFYWYRQILGQKVEFLVSFYNNEISEKSEIFDDQFSVERPDGSNFTLKIRSTKLEDSAMYFCASSELVGTEAFFGQGTRLTVV.

Comment on this clone: Other DNA variants within this sample encode the same CDR3. The genes are TRBV5-6 and TRBJ1-5, with 8 bases aligning to TRBD1. This CDR3 comprises 16 residues. J was trimmed by 0 bases and V by 2 bases; bases with no gene match: 4. CDR1 and CDR2 from the germline V gene are SGHDT and YYEEEE. This CDR3 is CASSFRTGTSNQPQHF. The CDR3 DNA reads TGTGCCAGCAGCTTCAGGACAGGGACTAGCAATCAGCCCCAGCATTTT.

The V gene is TRBV2, the J gene TRBJ1-1; D gene ambiguous. Trimming left V 7 bases short and J 1 base short, with 10 bases between. CDR3 size: 13 residues. CDR1 and CDR2 (germline): SNHLY, FYNNEI. The CDR3 region has the DNA TGTGCCAGCATTGACAATAGGAACACTGAAGCTTTCTTT. This sequence encodes CASIDNRNTEAFF.

The rearrangement joins TRBV2 to TRBJ2-2; no reliable D call. Trimming removed 8 bases at V and 2 bases at J, with 12 bases between. The CDR3 runs 14 residues. Germline V gene lookup returns CDR1 SNHLY and CDR2 FYNNEI. CDR3 sequence (DNA): TGTGCCAGCCTCGCGGAGACCAACACCGGGGAGCTGTTTTTT. Residues: CASLAETNTGELFF.

This clone occurred a few times. The genes are TRBV10-1 and TRBJ2-1; 9 bases match TRBD1. CDR1 WNHNN and CDR2 SYGVQD come from the germline V gene (reference sequence). The CDR3 consists of 12 residues. The J segment lost 12 bases and the V segment lost 2 bases, leaving 2 bases of the junction unmatched. The CDR3: CASSEGDRVQFF. The CDR3 DNA reads as TGCGCCAGCAGTGAGGGGGACAGGGTGCAGTTCTTC.

The chain uses TRBV6-5 and TRBJ2-5; 7 bases match TRBD2. The CDR3 has 14 amino acids. The J segment lost 2 bases and the V segment lost 6 bases, leaving 6 bases of the junction unmatched. Germline-derived CDR1 and CDR2 are MNHEY and SVGAGI. CDR3 residues: CASSRLGGQETQYF. For the CDR3, the DNA is TGTGCCAGCAGCCGCCTGGGGGGGCAAGAGACCCAGTACTTC.

This clone is a singleton in its sample. This chain links TRBV4-3 with TRBJ2-1, with 8 bases aligning to TRBD1. Per germline, CDR1 LGHNA and CDR2 YSLEER. The CDR3 covers 16 residues. V was clipped by 1 base and J by 5 bases; unmatched bases: 7. CDR3: CASSQGQTGAHNEQFF. The DNA of the CDR3 is TGCGCCAGCAGCCAAGGTCAGACAGGGGCCCACAATGAGCAGTTCTTC.

This chain links TRBV6-1 with TRBJ1-2, with 9 bases matching TRBD1. Germline V lookup: CDR1 MNHNS, CDR2 SASEGT. The CDR3 contains 16 residues. Unmatched junction bases numbered 9, after V lost 3 bases and J lost 4 bases. In DNA form, the CDR3 reads TGTGCCAGCAGTGATGGGACAGGGTCGGGAGTCTATGGCTACACCTTC. Translation gives CASSDGTGSGVYGYTF.

This clone was counted a single time. The chain has TRBV15 and TRBJ2-7; D not resolved. The CDR3 runs 14 residues. Germline V CDR1 and CDR2: LNHNV, YYDKDF (reference sequence). Trimming pared 0 bases from V and 6 bases from J, leaving 12 bases between. The CDR3 sequence: CATSRDGFQAEQYF. For the CDR3, the DNA is TGTGCCACCAGCAGAGATGGGTTCCAGGCCGAGCAGTACTTC.

V is TRBV9 and J is TRBJ1-4; D gene uncertain. This CDR3 is 14 amino acids long. V lost 0 bases and J lost 5, with 8 bases in between. The germline V gene has CDR1 SGDLS and CDR2 YYNGEE. CDR3 DNA: TGTGCCAGCAGCGTAGGGCAGGTGAATGAAAAACTGTTTTTT. This encodes CASSVGQVNEKLFF. Complete variable domain (other parts from reference TRBV9 and TRBJ1-4): DSGVTQTPKHLITATGQRVTLRCSPRSGDLSVYWYQQSLDQGLQFLIQYYNGEERAKGNILERFSAQQFPDLHSELNLSSLELGDSALYFCASSVGQVNEKLFFGSGTQLSVL.

This chain links TRBV2 with TRBJ1-1; D is possibly TRBD1 (5 bases). V was cut by 8 bases and J by 7 bases, with 20 bases left in between. Germline-derived CDR1 and CDR2 are SNHLY and FYNNEI. This CDR3 is built from 14 residues. CDR3 bases: TGTGCCAGCGGGGGGACGGGAGGGTCTGGTGAAGCTTTCTTT. Protein product: CASGGTGGSGEAFF.

V gene TRBV5-6 combines with J gene TRBJ2-5, with D hard to call. V lost 0 bases, J lost 0 bases, and 6 bases lay in between. The CDR3 sequence is 14 residues long. Germline V gives CDR1 SGHDT, CDR2 YYEEEE. The CDR3 loop reads CASSLDGHQETQYF. CDR3 bases: TGTGCCAGCAGCTTGGACGGTCACCAAGAGACCCAGTACTTC. Full variable domain (rest looked up from reference TRBV5-6 and TRBJ2-5): DAGVTQSPTHLIKTRGQQVTLRCSPKSGHDTVSWYQQALGQGPQFIFQYYEEEERQRGNFPDRFSGHQFPNYSSELNVNALLLGDSALYLCASSLDGHQETQYFGPGTRLLVL.

The chain employs TRBV7-6 and TRBJ2-3; 7 nucleotides line up with TRBD2. This CDR3 is built from 19 residues. V shed 5 bases, J shed 6 bases, and the junction held 23 bases outside the gene matches. In germline, CDR1 is SGHVS, CDR2 FNYEAQ. CDR3 nucleotide sequence: TGTGCCAGCAGCGCCCCCTCTCAATATGGCGGGGGAGGCCGGGATACGCAGTATTTT. It codes for CASSAPSQYGGGGRDTQYF.

This chain uses TRBV10-3 with TRBJ1-4; D may be TRBD1 (5 bases). This CDR3 comprises 13 residues. V lost 0 bases and J 8 bases, leaving 7 bases between the germline ends. Germline lookup yields CDR1 ENHRY and CDR2 SYGVKD. The CDR3 region has the DNA TGTGCCATCAGTGAGTCGGGGGACGAAAAACTGTTTTTT. Encoded protein: CAISESGDEKLFF.

This clone was seen a handful of times. The J gene is TRBJ1-5, the V gene TRBV19; D gene unclear. Deletions cut 5 bases from V and 4 bases from J, with 6 bases between. The V gene's germline CDR1 is LNHDA and CDR2 SQIVND (reference sequence). The CDR3 spans 12 residues. The CDR3 protein is CASSPRNQPQHF. CDR3 nucleotide sequence: TGTGCCAGTAGTCCCAGGAATCAGCCCCAGCATTTT.

The CDR3 is CASSFRGHKNTEAFF. CDR3 bases: TGTGCCAGCAGTTTCCGGGGGCACAAGAACACTGAAGCTTTCTTT. The chain has TRBV28 and TRBJ1-1; tentative D call: TRBD1 (6 bases). The CDR3 is 15 residues long. Germline lookup yields CDR1 MDHEN and CDR2 SYDVKM. V lost 3 bases and J lost 1, with 12 bases in between.

By sample fraction, this clone is large. The chain combines TRBV14 with TRBJ2-7; D gene ambiguous. The V and J ends lost 0 bases and 7 bases respectively, with 7 bases between them. The CDR3 sequence is 12 residues long. From germline, CDR1 is SGHDN and CDR2 FVKESK. CDR3 amino acids: CASSQDRREQYF. The CDR3 DNA is TGTGCCAGCAGCCAAGATCGGCGGGAGCAGTACTTC.

The V call is TRBV4-1, the J call TRBJ2-3; 9 bases align to TRBD2. Losses at the gene ends were 1 base for V and 0 bases for J; bases not matched to a gene: 8. CDR3 length equals 18 residues. Germline V gene data show CDR1 as MGHRA and CDR2 as YSYEKL. This chain's CDR3 is CASSQVAVAGASTDTQYF. In nucleotides, the CDR3 is TGCGCCAGCAGCCAAGTTGCCGTAGCGGGAGCTAGCACAGATACGCAGTATTTT.

The chain employs TRBV6-6 and TRBJ2-7; D is possibly TRBD2 (6 bases). CDR3 size: 14 residues. Trimming removed 4 bases from V and 0 bases from J, with 10 bases in between. Germline loops: CDR1 MNHNY, CDR2 SVGAGI (reference sequence). In DNA, the CDR3 is TGTGCCAGCAGTTGGGCGGGGAGCTCCTACGAGCAGTACTTC. It encodes CASSWAGSSYEQYF.

This sequence joins TRBV5-6 and TRBJ2-7; TRBD2 aligns across 9 bases. Germline CDR1 reads SGHDT; CDR2 reads YYEEEE. This CDR3 is 15 amino acids long. The J segment lost 0 bases and the V segment lost 4 bases, leaving 5 bases of the junction unmatched. The CDR3 DNA is TGTGCCAGCAGCCAACTAGCGGGTGCCTCCTACGAGCAGTACTTC. Its translation: CASSQLAGASYEQYF.

As DNA, the CDR3 is TGTGCCAGCAGCGTTTGGGATAGCAATCAGCCCCAGCATTTT. Translation gives CASSVWDSNQPQHF. This chain joins TRBV9 and TRBJ1-5, with D unresolved. The CDR3 covers 14 residues. Trimming removed 2 bases at V and 0 bases at J, with 6 bases between. Germline loops: CDR1 SGDLS, CDR2 YYNGEE.